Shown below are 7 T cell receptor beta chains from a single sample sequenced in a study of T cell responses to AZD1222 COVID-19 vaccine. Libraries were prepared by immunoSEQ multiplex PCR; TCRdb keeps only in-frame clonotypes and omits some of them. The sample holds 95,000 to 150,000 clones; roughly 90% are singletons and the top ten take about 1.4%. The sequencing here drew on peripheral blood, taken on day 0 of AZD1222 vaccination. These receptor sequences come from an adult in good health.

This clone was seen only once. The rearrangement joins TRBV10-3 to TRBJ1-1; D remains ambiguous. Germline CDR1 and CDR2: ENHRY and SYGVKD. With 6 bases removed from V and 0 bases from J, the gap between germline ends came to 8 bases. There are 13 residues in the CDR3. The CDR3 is CAIRSPLNTEAFF. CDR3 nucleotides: TGTGCCATCAGATCGCCGTTGAACACTGAAGCTTTCTTT.

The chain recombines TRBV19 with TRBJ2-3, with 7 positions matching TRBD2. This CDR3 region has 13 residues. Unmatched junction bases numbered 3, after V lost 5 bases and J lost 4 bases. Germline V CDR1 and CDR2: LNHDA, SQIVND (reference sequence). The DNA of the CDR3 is TGTGCCAGTAGTGGGAGGGTCGCAGATACGCAGTATTTT. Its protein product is CASSGRVADTQYF.

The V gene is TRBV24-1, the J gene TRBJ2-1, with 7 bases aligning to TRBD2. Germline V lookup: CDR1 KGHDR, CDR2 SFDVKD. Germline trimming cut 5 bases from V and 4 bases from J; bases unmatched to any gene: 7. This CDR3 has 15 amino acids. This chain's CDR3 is CATSGASGPYNEQFF. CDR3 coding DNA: TGTGCCACCAGTGGGGCTAGCGGACCTTACAATGAGCAGTTCTTC.

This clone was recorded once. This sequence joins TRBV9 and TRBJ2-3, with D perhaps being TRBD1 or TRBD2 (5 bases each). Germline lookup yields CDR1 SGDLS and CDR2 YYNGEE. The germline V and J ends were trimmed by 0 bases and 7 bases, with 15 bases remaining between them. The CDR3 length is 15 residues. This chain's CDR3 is CASSVGGTLKNTQYF. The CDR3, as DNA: TGTGCCAGCAGCGTAGGGGGGACGCTAAAGAATACGCAGTATTTT.

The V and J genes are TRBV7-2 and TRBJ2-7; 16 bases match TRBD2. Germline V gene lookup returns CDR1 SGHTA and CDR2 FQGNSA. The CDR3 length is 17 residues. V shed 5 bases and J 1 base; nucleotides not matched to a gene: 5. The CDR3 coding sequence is TGTGCCAGCAGCCTGATGGGACTAGCGGGAGGGTCCTACGAGCAGTACTTC. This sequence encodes CASSLMGLAGGSYEQYF.

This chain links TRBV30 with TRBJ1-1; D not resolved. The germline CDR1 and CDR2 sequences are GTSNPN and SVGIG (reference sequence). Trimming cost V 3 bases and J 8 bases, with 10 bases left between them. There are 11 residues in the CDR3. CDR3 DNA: TGTGCCTGGAGCCTACCTAAGGAAGCTTTCTTT. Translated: CAWSLPKEAFF. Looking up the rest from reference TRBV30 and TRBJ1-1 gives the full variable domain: SQTIHQWPATLVQPVGSPLSLECTVEGTSNPNLYWYRQAAGRGLQLLFYSVGIGQISSEVPQNLSASRPQDRQFILSSKKLLLSDSGFYLCAWSLPKEAFFGQGTRLTVV.

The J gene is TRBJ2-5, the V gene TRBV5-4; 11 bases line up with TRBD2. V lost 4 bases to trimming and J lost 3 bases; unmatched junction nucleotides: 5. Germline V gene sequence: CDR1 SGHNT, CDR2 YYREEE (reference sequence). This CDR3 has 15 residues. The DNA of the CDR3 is TGTGCCAGCAGCGCCCCACTAGCGGGAGAAGAGACCCAGTACTTC. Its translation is CASSAPLAGEETQYF.